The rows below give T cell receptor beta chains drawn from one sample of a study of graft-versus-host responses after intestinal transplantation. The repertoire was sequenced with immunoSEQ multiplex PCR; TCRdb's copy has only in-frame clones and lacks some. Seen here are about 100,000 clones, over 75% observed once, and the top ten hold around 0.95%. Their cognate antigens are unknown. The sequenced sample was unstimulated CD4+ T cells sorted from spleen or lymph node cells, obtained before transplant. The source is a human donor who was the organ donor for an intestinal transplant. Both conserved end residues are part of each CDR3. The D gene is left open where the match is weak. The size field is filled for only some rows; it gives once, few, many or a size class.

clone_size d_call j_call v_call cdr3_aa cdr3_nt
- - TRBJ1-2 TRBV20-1 CSARDSPGYTF TGCAGTGCTAGAGATTCCCCTGGCTACACCTTC
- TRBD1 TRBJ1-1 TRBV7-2 CASSLVRQGSEAFF TGTGCCAGCAGCTTAGTTAGACAGGGGAGCGAAGCTTTCTTT
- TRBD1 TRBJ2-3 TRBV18 CASSPPGQTDTQYF TGTGCCAGCTCACCCCCGGGACAGACAGATACGCAGTATTTT
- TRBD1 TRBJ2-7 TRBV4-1 CASRRGQGFYEQYF TGCGCCAGCAGACGGGGACAGGGATTTTACGAGCAGTACTTC
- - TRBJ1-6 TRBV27 CASSPGRTGSYNSPLHF TGTGCCAGCAGTCCTGGTAGGACGGGCTCCTATAATTCACCCCTCCACTTT
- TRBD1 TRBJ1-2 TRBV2 CASRHEGAFGGYTF TGTGCCAGCCGACATGAGGGGGCGTTCGGTGGCTACACCTTC
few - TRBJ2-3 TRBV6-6 CASSRPGAGSTDTQYF TGTGCCAGCAGCCGCCCCGGGGCGGGGAGCACAGATACGCAGTATTTT
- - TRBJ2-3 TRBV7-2 CASSLGTVRDTQYF TGTGCCAGCAGCTTAGGGACAGTCAGGGATACGCAGTATTTT
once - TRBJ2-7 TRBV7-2 CASSLDLRGSYEQYF TGTGCCAGCAGCTTGGATTTGAGGGGGTCCTACGAGCAGTACTTC
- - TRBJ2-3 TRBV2 CASRFKGAGDTQYF TGTGCCAGCAGATTTAAGGGAGCCGGAGATACGCAGTATTTT
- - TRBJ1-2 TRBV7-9 CASSSRGDYGYTF TGTGCCAGCAGCTCCAGGGGTGACTATGGCTACACCTTC
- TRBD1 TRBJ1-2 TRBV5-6 CASSFEDRGNYGYTF TGTGCCAGCAGCTTTGAGGACAGGGGAAACTATGGCTACACCTTC
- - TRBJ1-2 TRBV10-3 CAISPGDYGYTF TGTGCCATCTCTCCGGGAGACTATGGCTACACCTTC
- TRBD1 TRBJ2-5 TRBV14 CASSQEAGQGLRQYF TGTGCCAGCAGCCAAGAAGCGGGACAGGGTCTGAGGCAGTACTTC
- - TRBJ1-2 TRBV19 CASSIGLTGSYGYTF TGTGCCAGTAGTATAGGTCTTACAGGCAGCTATGGCTACACCTTC
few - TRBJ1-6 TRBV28 CASSQTINSPLHF TGTGCCAGCAGCCAGACGATTAATTCACCCCTCCACTTT
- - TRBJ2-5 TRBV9 CASSATGTPYQETQYF TGTGCCAGCAGCGCGACCGGGACACCGTACCAAGAGACCCAGTACTTC
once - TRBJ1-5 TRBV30 CAWSVRGNQPQHF TGTGCCTGGAGTGTACGCGGCAATCAGCCCCAGCATTTT
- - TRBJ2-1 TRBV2 CASSPNLSSGSEQFF TGTGCCAGCAGCCCAAATCTCTCTTCGGGTTCTGAGCAGTTCTTC
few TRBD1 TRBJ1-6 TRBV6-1 CASSGQGYNSPLHF TGTGCCAGCAGTGGACAGGGGTATAATTCACCCCTCCACTTT
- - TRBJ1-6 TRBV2 CASMGRRGEYSPLHF TGTGCCAGCATGGGGCGCCGGGGTGAGTATTCACCCCTCCACTTT
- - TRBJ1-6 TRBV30 CAWKGQSSKFTSSYNSPLHF TGTGCCTGGAAAGGACAGTCCTCGAAATTCACCAGCTCCTATAATTCACCCCTCCACTTT
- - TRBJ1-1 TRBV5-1 CASSLQGTEAFF TGCGCCAGCAGCTTACAGGGCACTGAAGCTTTCTTT
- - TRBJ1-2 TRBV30 CAWSYQGNGYTF TGTGCCTGGAGCTATCAGGGAAACGGCTACACCTTC
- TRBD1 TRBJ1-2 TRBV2 CASSERAGGVKVVRVVYGYTF TGTGCCAGCAGTGAAAGGGCAGGGGGCGTAAAGGTTGTGAGGGTCGTATATGGCTACACCTTC
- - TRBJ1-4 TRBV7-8 CASSPRNSFSTTNEKLFF TGTGCCAGCAGCCCTCGAAACAGCTTCTCGACCACTAATGAAAAACTGTTTTTT
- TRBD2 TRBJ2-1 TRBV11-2 CASSLVRTSGGATYNEQFF TGTGCCAGCAGCTTAGTGAGGACTAGCGGGGGGGCCACCTACAATGAGCAGTTCTTC
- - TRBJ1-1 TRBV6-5 CASSYVGGNTEAFF TGTGCCAGCAGTTACGTGGGCGGGAACACTGAAGCTTTCTTT
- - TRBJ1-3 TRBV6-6 CASSYSSGGVGNTIYF TGTGCCAGCAGTTACTCGAGTGGGGGGGTCGGAAACACCATATATTTT
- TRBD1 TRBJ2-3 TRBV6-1 CASNRDRGGDTQYF TGTGCCAGCAACCGGGACAGGGGTGGTGATACGCAGTATTTT
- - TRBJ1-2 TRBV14 CASSQAGYYGYTF TGTGCCAGCAGCCAAGCAGGGTACTATGGCTACACCTTC
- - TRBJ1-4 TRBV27 CASSLLPTRVEKLFF TGTGCCAGCAGTTTACTGCCGACGAGGGTTGAAAAACTGTTTTTT
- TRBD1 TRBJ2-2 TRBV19 CASSRQGAGELFF TGTGCCAGTAGCCGTCAGGGGGCCGGGGAGCTGTTTTTT
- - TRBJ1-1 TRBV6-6 CASSPPPQGNTEAFF TGTGCCAGCAGTCCGCCCCCCCAGGGGAACACTGAAGCTTTCTTT
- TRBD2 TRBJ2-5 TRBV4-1 CASSQESASGGATRTQYF TGCGCCAGCAGCCAAGAGTCAGCTAGCGGGGGCGCTACGAGGACCCAGTACTTC
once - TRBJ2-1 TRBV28 CATLPEAYNEQFF TGTGCCACCCTTCCAGAAGCCTACAATGAGCAGTTCTTC
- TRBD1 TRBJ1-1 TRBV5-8 CASSLQGTVTEAFF TGTGCCAGCAGCCTACAGGGGACGGTTACTGAAGCTTTCTTT
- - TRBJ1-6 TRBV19 CASSQGLLYSPLHF TGTGCCAGTAGCCAGGGACTTCTTTACTCACCCCTCCACTTT
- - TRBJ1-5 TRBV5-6 CASSPGYGAYQPQHF TGTGCCAGCAGCCCCGGTTATGGGGCCTATCAGCCCCAGCATTTT
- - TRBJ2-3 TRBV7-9 CASSLAYTPGTDTQYF TGTGCCAGCAGCTTAGCTTACACGCCGGGCACAGATACGCAGTATTTT
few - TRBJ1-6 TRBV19 CASSSGGDLPLHF TGTGCCAGTAGTTCTGGCGGGGACTTGCCCCTCCACTTT
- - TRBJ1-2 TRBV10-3 CAISEISHPGGGYTF TGTGCCATCAGTGAGATAAGCCACCCGGGCGGGGGCTACACCTTC
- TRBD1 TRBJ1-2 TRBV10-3 CASTGTEGLGYTF TGTGCCAGCACCGGGACAGAGGGGCTTGGCTACACCTTC
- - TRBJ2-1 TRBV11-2 CASSSGMSFANEQFF TGTGCCAGCAGCTCAGGGATGTCTTTTGCTAATGAGCAGTTCTTC
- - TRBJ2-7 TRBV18 CASSPGYSYEQYF TGTGCCAGCTCACCGGGGTATTCCTACGAGCAGTACTTC
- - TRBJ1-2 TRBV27 CASSQWGSPPGYTF TGTGCCAGCAGTCAGTGGGGCAGTCCACCCGGCTACACCTTC
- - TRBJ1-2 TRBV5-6 CASSPFRREWNYGYTF TGTGCCAGCAGCCCTTTTCGACGAGAATGGAACTATGGCTACACCTTC
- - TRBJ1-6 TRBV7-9 CASSLQAQGNSPLHF TGTGCCAGCAGCTTACAAGCACAGGGCAATTCACCCCTCCACTTT
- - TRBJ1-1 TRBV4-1 CASSQLGRGGEAFF TGCGCCAGCAGCCAATTGGGGCGAGGTGGAGAAGCTTTCTTT
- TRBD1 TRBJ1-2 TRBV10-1 CASSRQGSYGYTF TGCGCCAGCAGTCGACAGGGGTCTTATGGCTACACCTTC
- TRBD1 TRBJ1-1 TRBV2 CASIQGSDTEAFF TGTGCCAGCATACAGGGGAGCGACACTGAAGCTTTCTTT
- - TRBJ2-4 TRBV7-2 CASSLYSGSDIQYF TGTGCCAGCAGCTTATATTCAGGGTCGGACATTCAGTACTTC
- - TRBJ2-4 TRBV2 CASTRREAQYF TGTGCCAGCACACGCCGGGAAGCTCAGTACTTC
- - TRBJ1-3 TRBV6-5 CASSDTGTSGNTIYF TGTGCCAGCAGCGATACGGGGACCTCTGGAAACACCATATATTTT
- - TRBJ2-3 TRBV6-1 CASSAHQGRTDTQYF TGTGCCAGCAGTGCCCATCAGGGGCGCACAGATACGCAGTATTTT